The clone carrying this TCR beta chain was recorded at least ten times. Separate cDNA molecules each had unique molecular identifiers attached to them. TCRdb fed the 5' RACE reads into MiXCR, producing one record per CDR3 protein. Among roughly 38,000 distinct CDR3 sequences listed, around 5.4% were seen once. The sample is drawn from a study of early T cells in non-severe SARS-CoV-2 infection. V lost 6 bases, J lost 4 bases, and 4 bases stayed unmatched. CDR3 length: 14 residues. Germline assignment: CDR1 LGHDT and CDR2 YNNKEL (reference sequence). This sequence originates from an adult who was a healthcare worker with PCR-confirmed SARS-CoV-2 infection or an uninfected control (not recorded which). The source was whole blood, collected at baseline. The chain employs TRBV3-1 and TRBJ1-2; 11 bases match TRBD1. Here the CDR3 reads CASRYGQGAYGYTF. The CDR3, as DNA: TGTGCCAGCAGATACGGACAGGGGGCCTATGGCTACACCTTC.